This is a list of T cell receptor beta chains from one sample in a study of blood T cell repertoires in COVID-19. Produced via immunoSEQ multiplex PCR; TCRdb's table is partial and in-frame only. The repertoire holds about 150,000 clones, with 80% to 90% as singletons. Specimen: PBMCs or T cells enriched from blood (not recorded which). The source of these receptors is a woman aged 45-60 years who had recovered from COVID-19. Both conserved end residues are part of each CDR3. Each record gives: J gene, D gene, V gene, clone size, CDR3 protein, CDR3 DNA. A D gene is named only where the DNA matches it firmly. Size values are once, few and many counts, or a class for expanded clones, and some rows have none.

TRBJ1-4	TRBD1	TRBV10-3	NA	CAISVGQGRSLTNEKLFF	TGTGCCATCAGTGTTGGACAGGGGCGAAGTCTAACTAATGAAAAACTGTTTTTT
TRBJ2-1	NA	TRBV11-2	NA	CASSSRGRNEQFF	TGTGCCAGCAGCTCCCGAGGGAGAAATGAGCAGTTCTTC
TRBJ1-1	NA	TRBV2	once	CASSEELSGLGGRAFF	TGTGCCAGCAGTGAGGAATTATCTGGACTCGGGGGGAGGGCTTTCTTT
TRBJ2-7	NA	TRBV13	NA	CASSLRVGQTAYEQYF	TGTGCCAGCAGCTTACGGGTCGGACAGACCGCCTACGAGCAGTACTTC
TRBJ2-3	TRBD2	TRBV19	NA	CASWGLAQDTQYF	TGTGCCAGTTGGGGACTAGCTCAAGATACGCAGTATTTT
TRBJ1-5	TRBD1	TRBV18	NA	CASSPTGTGFVSAQHF	TGTGCCAGCTCACCTACCGGGACAGGGTTCGTTTCCGCCCAGCATTTT
TRBJ2-1	TRBD1	TRBV9	NA	CASSGGTGEYNEQFF	TGTGCCAGCAGCGGGGGGACAGGGGAATACAATGAGCAGTTCTTC
TRBJ1-1	NA	TRBV27	NA	CASSNLGLIAFF	TGTGCCAGCAGTAATCTGGGCCTGATAGCTTTCTTT
TRBJ2-1	NA	TRBV19	few	CASSMWGEPPHNEQFF	TGTGCCAGTAGTATGTGGGGAGAGCCCCCTCACAATGAGCAGTTCTTC
TRBJ1-2	NA	TRBV19	NA	CASSINRLHTF	TGTGCCAGTAGTATAAACAGGCTCCACACCTTC
TRBJ1-4	TRBD1	TRBV27	NA	CASSLMGQGLTNEKLFF	TGTGCCAGCAGTTTAATGGGACAGGGTTTAACTAATGAAAAACTGTTTTTT
TRBJ2-3	NA	TRBV3-1/TRBV3-2	NA	CASSPAGVDTQYF	TGTGCCAGCAGCCCGGCCGGGGTAGATACGCAGTATTTT
TRBJ2-1	NA	TRBV4-3	NA	CASSQDPYSYNEQFF	TGCGCCAGCAGCCAAGATCCCTACAGTTACAATGAGCAGTTCTTC
TRBJ1-3	NA	TRBV6-5	once	CASSSAGGPGNTIYF	TGTGCCAGCAGTTCCGCGGGTGGCCCTGGAAACACCATATATTTT
TRBJ1-5	NA	TRBV25-1	NA	CASTPLVRNQPQHF	TGTGCCAGCACCCCGCTGGTGAGGAATCAGCCCCAGCATTTT
TRBJ2-7	NA	TRBV5-6	NA	CASSWFAWGGTYEQYF	TGTGCCAGCAGCTGGTTTGCGTGGGGCGGTACCTACGAGCAGTACTTC
TRBJ2-3	NA	TRBV7-8	NA	CASQGLTLTDTQYF	TGTGCCAGCCAAGGACTTACCCTAACAGATACGCAGTATTTT
TRBJ1-6	TRBD1	TRBV2	NA	CASRLNRGHDSPLHF	TGTGCCAGCAGACTGAACAGGGGGCATGATTCACCCCTCCACTTT
TRBJ1-4	TRBD1	TRBV9	NA	CASAPGTGSEKLFF	TGTGCCAGCGCGCCAGGGACAGGGAGTGAAAAACTGTTTTTT
TRBJ1-2	NA	TRBV6-2/TRBV6-3	NA	CASSTTSLGYTF	TGTGCCAGCAGTACCACAAGTCTTGGCTACACCTTC
TRBJ1-5	NA	TRBV6-5	NA	CASSYGHEEGAQHF	TGTGCCAGCAGTTACGGGCACGAGGAAGGGGCCCAGCATTTT
TRBJ2-7	NA	TRBV18	NA	CASSPAGGSSYEQYF	TGTGCCAGCTCCCCGGCCGGAGGGAGCTCCTACGAGCAGTACTTC
TRBJ2-5	TRBD1	TRBV5-4	once	CASSAGTAGQETQYF	TGTGCCAGCAGCGCTGGGACAGCCGGTCAAGAGACCCAGTACTTC
TRBJ1-1	TRBD1	TRBV10-3	NA	CAISRQGDSNTEAFF	TGTGCCATTTCCCGACAGGGGGATTCGAACACTGAAGCTTTCTTT
TRBJ1-2	TRBD1	TRBV27	few	CASRRWDSTYGYTF	TGTGCCAGCAGGCGCTGGGACAGCACCTATGGCTACACCTTC
TRBJ2-1	TRBD1	TRBV7-2	NA	CASSLGTGTEQFF	TGTGCCAGCAGCTTAGGGACAGGGACTGAGCAGTTCTTC
TRBJ1-2	NA	TRBV28	NA	CASSLSYGYTF	TGTGCCAGCAGTTTGAGCTATGGCTACACCTTC
TRBJ2-7	TRBD2	TRBV7-9	NA	CASSSTSGGTWEQYF	TGTGCCAGCAGCTCTACTAGCGGGGGGACGTGGGAGCAGTACTTC
TRBJ2-2	TRBD2	TRBV4-2	NA	CASSRGTSESGELFF	TGTGCCAGCAGCCGGGGGACTAGCGAAAGCGGGGAGCTGTTTTTT
TRBJ2-7	NA	TRBV11-3	NA	CASSTGDSYEQYF	TGTGCCAGCAGCACCGGGGACTCCTACGAGCAGTACTTC
TRBJ2-1	TRBD1	TRBV28	NA	CASRFLRDRGIEQFF	TGTGCCAGCAGGTTTCTCCGGGACAGGGGGATCGAGCAGTTCTTC
TRBJ1-5	NA	TRBV6-5	NA	CASSSDSLIQPQHF	TGTGCCAGCAGTTCCGACAGTCTCATCCAGCCCCAGCATTTT
TRBJ1-5	TRBD1	TRBV28	NA	CASRSDITGVQPQHF	TGTGCCAGCAGATCAGACATAACAGGGGTCCAGCCCCAGCATTTT
TRBJ1-2	NA	TRBV28	NA	CASISNYGYTF	TGTGCCAGCATTAGTAACTATGGCTACACCTTC
TRBJ1-4	NA	TRBV6-5	NA	CASSYEVDSGEKLFF	TGTGCCAGCAGTTACGAAGTGGACAGTGGCGAAAAACTGTTTTTT
TRBJ2-3	NA	TRBV4-2	NA	CASSQDERATQYF	TGTGCCAGCAGCCAAGATGAGAGGGCTACGCAGTATTTT
TRBJ2-7	NA	TRBV6-2/TRBV6-3	NA	CASSLKRDEQYF	TGTGCCAGCAGCTTGAAAAGAGACGAGCAGTACTTC